The rows below give T cell receptor beta chains drawn from one sample of a study of T cell clusters in autoimmune cytopenias. Using the multiplex PCR reads, TCRdb records one entry per CDR3 protein without DNA. The sample data list around 11,000 distinct CDR3 sequences. This sample also appeared in a second study, on T cell repertoires in aging, cancer and after chemotherapy.

Sequencing was performed on peripheral blood. These TCRs come from a human donor in good health. CDR3s include the opening cysteine and the closing phenylalanine or tryptophan. Each record gives: V gene, J gene, clone size, CDR3 protein. Clone size is not always given. Where it is, it says once, few, many or a class for expanded clones.

TRBV27	TRBJ1-4	-	CASSLSGSRGEKLFF
TRBV27	TRBJ1-5	-	CASSPGPQPNQPQHF
TRBV29-1	TRBJ2-1	medium-sized	CSAGGGSGAYNEQFF
TRBV12-3/TRBV12-4	TRBJ2-1	-	CASSLNRGQNEQFF
TRBV7-9	TRBJ1-1	-	CASSLKGSTEAFF
TRBV29-1	TRBJ2-1	-	CSAGESSYNEQFF
TRBV15	TRBJ1-2	-	CATSPPGGAGLSGYTF
TRBV7-2	TRBJ1-4	-	CASSLGVGGEKLFF
TRBV18	TRBJ1-4	-	CASSPTGGGEKLFF
TRBV29-1	TRBJ2-3	-	CSVPGLAPDTQYF
TRBV5-4	TRBJ2-3	-	CASSTIPGDTQYF
TRBV27	TRBJ2-5	-	CASRLFGGQETQYF
TRBV15	TRBJ2-3	-	CATSFFGGRTGTDTQYF
TRBV27	TRBJ2-1	-	CASSFRGAIAGNEQFF
TRBV5-5	TRBJ2-3	-	CASSSLGTGTDTQYF
TRBV12-3/TRBV12-4	TRBJ2-3	-	CASSSSGGTDTQYF
TRBV6-2/TRBV6-3	TRBJ2-3	-	CASSYPRGLITDTQYF
TRBV29-1	TRBJ2-7	-	CSVSSGRAAGEQYF
TRBV18	TRBJ2-3	-	CASSPILAGNTQYF
TRBV29-1	TRBJ2-6	medium-sized	CSVRDGAISGANVLTF
TRBV6-5	TRBJ2-3	-	CASTPGGADTQYF
TRBV15	TRBJ1-5	-	CATSRGLIGGPGQPQHF
TRBV7-6	TRBJ2-7	-	CASSLEGGTDEQYF
TRBV19	TRBJ2-1	-	CASSMTGRNEQFF
TRBV12-3/TRBV12-4	TRBJ2-3	medium-sized	CASSFAGLGTDTQYF
TRBV24-1	TRBJ2-3	-	CATSDLQGVNTDTQYF